The 5 T cell receptor beta chains below were found in one sample sequenced in a study of T cell clonality in common variable immunodeficiency. Measured with immunoSEQ multiplex PCR; TCRdb has only the in-frame clones, and not every one. The profile covers some 60,000 clones, none occurring a single time. What was sequenced was peripheral blood mononuclear cells. These receptors were taken from a person between 18 and 75 years old in good health.

This clone was seen repeatedly, ten times or more. At one of its ends the junction is not consistent with the germline gene, which may arise from a read error. The CDR3 is cut off 3 residues early in the read; its end comes from the germline J gene. The chain carries TRBV4-2 and TRBJ2-1; TRBD2 agrees at 13 bases. Looked up from germline, CDR1 is LGHNA and CDR2 is YNFKEQ. The CDR3 is 15 residues long. The CDR3 sequence is CASSPGLAGVNEQFF. CDR3 DNA (partial): TGCGCCAGCAGCCCTGGACTAGCGGGAGTCAATGAG.

This clone was observed many times. The CDR3 extends 3 residues past the end of the read, so its final part is completed from the germline J gene. The chain links TRBV12-3 or TRBV12-4 to TRBJ2-5, with 10 nucleotides matching TRBD1. The CDR3 has 15 amino acids. Trimming cost V 6 bases and J 3 bases; bases outside gene matches: 7. The covered CDR3 bases are TGTGCCAGCAGCCCAACCGGGACAGGGGAAGAGACC. Encoded protein: CASSPTGTGEET. The full CDR3 protein reads CASSPTGTGEETQYF.

This clone was seen many times. The CDR3 is cut off 3 residues early in the read; its end comes from the germline J gene. The chain joins TRBV4-1 to TRBJ2-7; D gene uncertain. V was pared by 0 bases and J by 6 bases, with 12 bases between. This CDR3 is built from 14 residues. Per germline, CDR1 MGHRA and CDR2 YSYEKL. The CDR3: CASSQDALSGEQYF. Incomplete CDR3 DNA: TGCGCCAGCAGCCAAGACGCCCTCTCGGGCGAG.

This clone has a count of ten or more. Read sequence stops 3 residues before the CDR3 end, and the germline J gene provides the missing end. This chain links TRBV20-1 with TRBJ1-2; D uncertain. The length of the CDR3 is 15 residues. The germline gives CDR1 DFQATT, CDR2 SNEGSKA (reference sequence). The V end was cut by 0 bases, the J end by 0 bases, with 11 bases between. CDR3 loop: CSAREVDKANYGYTF. The sequenced CDR3 bases are TGCAGTGCTAGAGAGGTCGACAAGGCTAACTATGGC.

This clone was observed a handful of times. Sequence at one end of the junction differs from germline and may be a read error. The read ends 3 residues early relative to the CDR3; the germline J gene fills the gap. This chain connects TRBV7-7 to TRBJ1-1, with a possible D match to TRBD1 (5 bases). Germline V gives CDR1 SSHAT, CDR2 FNYEAQ (reference sequence). The CDR3 length is 15 residues. The sequenced part of the CDR3 DNA is TGTGCTAGCAGCTTAGAAGCGGGACCCTACAATGAG. It translates to CASSLEAGPYNE. The whole CDR3 sequence reads CASSLEAGPYNEAFF.